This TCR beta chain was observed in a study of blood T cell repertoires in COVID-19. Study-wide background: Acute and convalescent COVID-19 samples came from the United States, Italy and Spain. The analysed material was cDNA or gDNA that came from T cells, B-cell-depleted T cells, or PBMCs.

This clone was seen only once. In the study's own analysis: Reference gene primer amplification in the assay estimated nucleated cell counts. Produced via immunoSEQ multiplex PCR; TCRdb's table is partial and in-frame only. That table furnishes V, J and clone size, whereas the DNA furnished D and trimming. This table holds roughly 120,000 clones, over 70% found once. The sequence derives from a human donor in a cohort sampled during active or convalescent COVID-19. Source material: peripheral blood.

CDR3 protein: CASSLDGGEQYF. The CDR3 DNA follows: TGCGCCAGCAGCTTGGACGGGGGAGAGCAGTACTTC. V usage is TRBV5-1 and J usage is TRBJ2-7, with a weak D call TRBD2 (6 bases). Germline loops: CDR1 SGHRS, CDR2 YFSETQ. V was pared by 0 bases and J by 7 bases, with 8 bases between. The CDR3 is made up of 12 amino acids.